These 18 T cell receptor beta chains share one sample of origin, sequenced in a study of CD8+ T cells in alopecia areata. After isolation, RNA underwent reverse transcription to generate cDNA as the sequencing template. TCRdb's table, derived via immunoSEQ multiplex PCR, lists solely in-frame clones and lacks some. The sample lists under 70,000 clones; around 96% were seen once. This specimen was CD8+ T cells sorted from blood, taken at week 0. These receptors originate from a human donor with alopecia areata.

The chain combines TRBV27 with TRBJ2-7; TRBD2 is a possible D gene (5 bases). The CDR3 contains 14 residues. Germline values: CDR1 MNHEY, CDR2 SMNVEV (reference sequence). Trimming pared 5 bases from V and 3 bases from J, leaving 14 bases between. CDR3 sequence reads: CASSPEVGDYEQYF. For the CDR3, the DNA is TGTGCCAGCAGTCCCGAGGTCGGGGACTACGAGCAGTACTTC.

This clone was recorded only once. Here the CDR3 DNA reads TGCGCCAGCAGCCAACATATAGGGACGGACTATGGCTACACCTTC. It specifies CASSQHIGTDYGYTF. V is TRBV4-1 and J is TRBJ1-2; D possibly corresponds to TRBD1 (5 bases). Germline V gene sequence: CDR1 MGHRA, CDR2 YSYEKL. This CDR3 spans 15 amino acids. V was pared by 2 bases and J by 3 bases, with 13 bases between.

This clone was counted once. The genes are TRBV29-1 and TRBJ1-4, with unresolved D. The CDR3 runs to 13 residues. Germline V gene data show CDR1 as SQVTM and CDR2 as ANQGSEA. V lost 5 bases to trimming and J lost 6 bases, with 13 bases between them. The CDR3 region is CSVLPPNHEKLFF. The CDR3 DNA reads as TGCAGCGTTCTCCCCCCTAACCATGAAAAACTGTTTTTT.

V is TRBV9 and J is TRBJ2-7, with D perhaps matching TRBD1 (5 bases). Germline CDR1 reads SGDLS; CDR2 reads YYNGEE. The CDR3 covers 15 residues. Trimming pared 1 base from V and 2 bases from J, leaving 13 bases between. CDR3 amino acids: CASSVTLDSTYEQYF. The CDR3 DNA is TGTGCCAGCAGCGTAACCCTAGACAGCACCTACGAGCAGTACTTC.

This chain links TRBV7-2 with TRBJ2-5; 11 bases are shared with TRBD1. This CDR3 has 14 residues. With V trimmed by 7 bases and J by 7 bases, 8 bases remained unmatched. The V gene's germline CDR1 is SGHTA and CDR2 FQGNSA. The DNA for the CDR3 is TGTGCCAGCACCCGGACAGGGGGCTCCGCGACCCAGTACTTC. Its translation: CASTRTGGSATQYF.

The chain combines TRBV6-4 with TRBJ2-3, with 11 nucleotides matching TRBD2. Germline V CDR1 and CDR2: MRHNA, SNTAGT. V lost 0 bases, J lost 4 bases, and 3 bases stayed unmatched. The CDR3 is 16 amino acids. This CDR3 reads CASSDSASGGPDTQYF. The CDR3 DNA follows: TGTGCCAGCAGTGACTCGGCTAGCGGGGGGCCAGATACGCAGTATTTT.

This chain links TRBV29-1 with TRBJ2-7, with 15 bases lining up with TRBD2. Germline V gene data show CDR1 as SQVTM and CDR2 as ANQGSEA. With V trimmed by 6 bases and J by 6 bases, 12 bases remained unmatched. The CDR3 has 16 residues. The CDR3 coding sequence is TGCAGCGTAGGGACTAGCGGGGGGCTGCTTAGGGGCGAGCAGTACTTC. Its protein product is CSVGTSGGLLRGEQYF.

The chain is built from TRBV7-2 and TRBJ2-7; D possibly corresponds to TRBD2 (6 bases). Germline CDR1 reads SGHTA; CDR2 reads FQGNSA. V lost 5 bases and J lost 3, with 11 bases in between. CDR3 size: 13 residues. The CDR3 DNA reads TGTGCCAGCAGCCCCTGGGGAGGCTACGAGCAGTACTTC. Translated: CASSPWGGYEQYF.

The gene calls are TRBV10-3 and TRBJ2-1; 9 bases match TRBD1. The CDR3 length is 16 residues. CDR1 and CDR2 from the germline V gene are ENHRY and SYGVKD. The V and J ends lost 6 bases and 1 base, in that order; junction bases with no gene match: 7. CDR3 bases: TGTGCCATCAGGGGGAACAGGGGGCCGTCCTACAATGAGCAGTTCTTC. It translates to CAIRGNRGPSYNEQFF.

The chain has TRBV7-8 and TRBJ2-7; D is ambiguous. Trimming removed 1 base at V and 3 bases at J, with 13 bases between. The CDR3 consists of 15 residues. Germline V CDR1 and CDR2: SGHVS, FQNEAQ. The CDR3 spells CASSLVVRQSYEQYF. The CDR3 DNA is TGTGCCAGCAGCTTAGTTGTTCGGCAAAGCTACGAGCAGTACTTC. Full variable domain (missing parts from reference TRBV7-8 and TRBJ2-7): GAGVSQSPRYKVAKRGQDVALRCDPISGHVSLFWYQQALGQGPEFLTYFQNEAQLDKSGLPSDRFFAERPEGSVSTLKIQRTQQEDSAVYLCASSLVVRQSYEQYFGPGTRLTVT.

The V and J genes are TRBV4-1 and TRBJ2-7; D not certain. The CDR3 is made up of 17 amino acids. Between the trimmed V and J ends, which lost 3 bases and 0 bases, there was a span of 18 bases. Germline assignment: CDR1 MGHRA and CDR2 YSYEKL. The CDR3 DNA is TGCGCCAGCAGCCAGTACCCCAAAAGGCCCCCCTCCTACGAGCAGTACTTC. It codes for CASSQYPKRPPSYEQYF.

The V call is TRBV9, the J call TRBJ1-1; no clear D. The V gene lost 4 bases and the J gene lost 7 bases, with 11 bases spanning the gap. Looked up from germline, CDR1 is SGDLS and CDR2 is YYNGEE. The CDR3 totals 12 residues. DNA of the CDR3: TGTGCCAGCAGCCCAGGCATAGGTGAAGCTTTCTTT. This translates into CASSPGIGEAFF.

This chain links TRBV19 with TRBJ2-3; 10 bases line up with TRBD1. Germline trimming cut 9 bases from V and 3 bases from J; bases unmatched to any gene: 6. Germline CDR1 and CDR2: LNHDA and SQIVND (reference sequence). The CDR3 extends over 14 amino acids. The CDR3 DNA follows: TGTGCCAGCACCACGGGACAGGGGACAGATACGCAGTATTTT. It encodes CASTTGQGTDTQYF.

This clone occurred once. The chain uses TRBV4-1 and TRBJ2-7; D remains unclear. Germline V gene sequence: CDR1 MGHRA, CDR2 YSYEKL. The V and J ends lost 5 bases and 0 bases respectively, with 14 bases between them. The CDR3 consists of 15 residues. CDR3 bases: TGCGCCAGCAGCTTAAGTCAGATGTCCTCCTACGAGCAGTACTTC. It yields the protein CASSLSQMSSYEQYF.

The V gene is TRBV6-4, the J gene TRBJ2-5; 8 bases are shared with TRBD2. The V gene's germline CDR1 is MRHNA and CDR2 SNTAGT. V was pared by 3 bases and J by 2 bases, with 8 bases of the junction left unmatched. CDR3 length: 16 amino acids. The DNA for the CDR3 is TGTGCCAGCAGTGAACACGGGGCTAGCGGGCAAGAGACCCAGTACTTC. Translation: CASSEHGASGQETQYF.

The CDR3 coding sequence is TGTGCCATCAGTGAGTCTGTGTCCGGGAACCACGAGCAGTACTTC. It is translated as CAISESVSGNHEQYF. The V gene is TRBV10-3, the J gene TRBJ2-7; a possible D gene is TRBD2 (5 bases). Trimming removed 0 bases from V and 5 bases from J, with 14 bases in between. The CDR3 sequence is 15 residues long. CDR1 ENHRY and CDR2 SYGVKD come from the germline V gene.

The chain recombines TRBV7-9 with TRBJ2-1; 12 nucleotides align to TRBD2. CDR3 length: 15 amino acids. V shed 10 bases and J 2 bases; nucleotides not matched to a gene: 6. Germline CDR1 and CDR2: SEHNR and FQNEAQ (reference sequence). The CDR3 region is CATQTSGGPYNEQFF. The DNA of the CDR3 is TGTGCCACCCAGACTAGCGGGGGTCCCTACAATGAGCAGTTCTTC.

V and J are TRBV10-2 and TRBJ2-7; TRBD1 or TRBD2 may be the D gene (5 bases each). V was cut by 5 bases and J by 6 bases, with 8 bases left in between. The germline gives CDR1 WSHSY, CDR2 SAAADI. The CDR3 runs 11 residues. CDR3 protein: CASSPGREQYF. The DNA of the CDR3 is TGCGCCAGCAGTCCGGGGCGCGAGCAGTACTTC.